This record concerns one T cell receptor beta chain sequence. No antigen is known for it. This sample is part of a study of T cell repertoires in cytomegalovirus infection. Via MiXCR, TCRdb re-called the reads, giving one row per CDR3 protein. The sample yields 700,000 to 900,000 distinct CDR3 sequences, almost 30% seen once. CDR1 MNHEY and CDR2 SMNVEV come from the germline V gene (reference sequence). The CDR3 spans 14 residues. V shed 7 bases, J shed 4 bases, and the junction held 9 bases outside the gene matches. This sequence joins TRBV27 and TRBJ1-1; 7 bases line up with TRBD1. The material sequenced was cultured CD8+ T cells from PBMCs, taken from culture after CMV antigen stimulation. The source is a human donor in good health (CMV status not recorded). Some clones in this sample may be carry-over from other donors' samples. CDR3: CASKPIAGGTEAFF. The CDR3, as DNA: TGTGCCAGCAAACCTATTGCAGGGGGCACTGAAGCTTTCTTT.